The 24 T cell receptor beta chains in this list originate from one sample, sequenced in a study of identical twins. TCRdb re-analysed the 5' RACE reads in MiXCR, keeping a single row per CDR3 protein. The sample gives hundreds of thousands of distinct CDR3 sequences, 24% of which show up once; 2.9% is in the top ten. These data also formed part of another study, on T cells expressing NK-cell markers.

The sample consisted of CD4+ T cells sorted from blood. The receptors come from a woman between 18 and 30 years old in good health.

The chain carries TRBV12-3 or TRBV12-4 and TRBJ2-1, with unresolved D. CDR3 size: 14 residues. With 7 bases removed from V and 3 bases from J, the gap between germline ends came to 13 bases. The CDR3 protein is CASTHSHGYNEQFF. CDR3 nucleotides: TGTGCCAGCACCCATTCCCATGGCTACAATGAGCAGTTCTTC.

This chain joins TRBV5-1 and TRBJ2-7, with D possibly matching TRBD2 (6 bases). Germline V lookup: CDR1 SGHRS, CDR2 YFSETQ. This CDR3 spans 14 amino acids. The germline V and J ends were trimmed by 7 bases and 7 bases, with 21 bases remaining between them. CDR3 bases: TGCGCCAGCGGGGGACTCTTCTCTAGGCAGGAGCAGTACTTC. Amino acids: CASGGLFSRQEQYF.

This chain connects TRBV20-1 to TRBJ2-7; TRBD2 matches at 14 bases. The CDR3 is 13 amino acids. With 5 bases clipped from V and 5 bases from J, the junction kept 2 bases outside the gene matches. The germline gives CDR1 DFQATT, CDR2 SNEGSKA (reference sequence). The CDR3 coding sequence is TGCAGTGCTGGGACTAGCGGGAGCAACGAGCAGTACTTC. This gives the protein CSAGTSGSNEQYF.

This clonotype was counted between two and nine times. The gene calls are TRBV20-1 and TRBJ2-1; D gene unclear. The CDR3 length is 12 residues. The germline CDR1 and CDR2 sequences are DFQATT and SNEGSKA (reference sequence). V lost 6 bases and J 5 bases, leaving 11 bases between the germline ends. CDR3 bases: TGCAGTGCCGAAAGAGAGGACAATGAGCAGTTCTTC. It is translated as CSAEREDNEQFF.

The V and J genes are TRBV4-3 and TRBJ2-1; 10 nucleotides align to TRBD2. The germline V gene has CDR1 LGHNA and CDR2 YSLEER. There are 17 residues in the CDR3. After removal of 0 bases from V and 8 bases from J, the junction contained 10 bases not matched to a gene. CDR3 coding DNA: TGCGCCAGCAGCCAAGATCATAGAGCGGGGGGGGTCGATGAGCAGTTCTTC. Translated, it gives CASSQDHRAGGVDEQFF.

This clonotype was counted between two and nine times. The CDR3, as DNA: TGCAGTGCTAGAGGACGGACAGGGGCACCTTACGAGCAGTACTTC. Its translation is CSARGRTGAPYEQYF. The chain joins TRBV20-1 to TRBJ2-7; 9 bases align to TRBD1. The CDR3 totals 15 residues. V lost 1 base, J lost 4 bases, and 8 bases stayed unmatched. CDR1 DFQATT and CDR2 SNEGSKA come from the germline V gene (reference sequence).

V is TRBV6-5 and J is TRBJ2-3; D is possibly TRBD2 (6 bases). With 4 bases removed from V and 4 bases from J, the gap between germline ends came to 18 bases. Germline CDR1 MNHEY, CDR2 SVGAGI. The length of the CDR3 is 16 residues. The CDR3 nucleotides are TGTGCCAGCAGTTTAGGGAGGACTAAGTTTCCAGATACGCAGTATTTT. As protein: CASSLGRTKFPDTQYF.

In this sample, this clonotype turned up a few times. The V gene is TRBV5-1, the J gene TRBJ2-2; tentative D call: TRBD2 (5 bases). V lost 6 bases and J 0 bases, leaving 9 bases between the germline ends. CDR1 SGHRS and CDR2 YFSETQ come from the germline V gene. The CDR3 is 14 residues long. The DNA for the CDR3 is TGCGCCAGCAAAGGAGGAACGAACACCGGGGAGCTGTTTTTT. It encodes CASKGGTNTGELFF.

Concerning this clonotype: One end of the junction is discordant with germline, which a read error may explain. V usage is TRBV6-2 or TRBV6-3 and J usage is TRBJ2-1, with D unresolved. Germline V CDR1 and CDR2: MNHEY, SVGEGT. The CDR3 runs 11 residues. CDR3 sequence: CACSHFGEQFF. CDR3 nucleotides: TGTGCCTGCAGCCACTTTGGTGAGCAGTTCTTC.

The sample holds a few counts of this clonotype. The rearrangement uses TRBV29-1 and TRBJ1-1; the D is unclear. Looked up from germline, CDR1 is SQVTM and CDR2 is ANQGSEA. The CDR3 sequence is 13 residues long. V lost 3 bases and J lost 3, with 11 bases in between. CDR3: CSVDQSLDTEAFF. The CDR3 DNA reads as TGCAGCGTTGACCAGTCCCTGGACACTGAAGCTTTCTTT.

This chain uses TRBV28 with TRBJ2-5, with 7 bases matching TRBD2. Germline V gene lookup returns CDR1 MDHEN and CDR2 SYDVKM. The CDR3 runs to 15 residues. Trimming at V came to 7 bases and at J to 5 bases, leaving 13 bases not matched to a gene. CDR3 protein: CASNMGGDGGETQYF. In DNA, the CDR3 is TGTGCCAGCAACATGGGAGGGGACGGCGGGGAGACCCAGTACTTC.

V gene TRBV12-3 or TRBV12-4 combines with J gene TRBJ1-4; D unclear. The CDR3 sequence is 13 residues long. V lost 1 base to trimming and J lost 5 bases, with 5 bases between them. CDR3 sequence: CASSLVGNEKLFF. The CDR3 DNA sequence: TGTGCCAGCAGTTTAGTTGGGAATGAAAAACTGTTTTTT.

The V and J genes are TRBV7-9 and TRBJ2-7; TRBD1 agrees at 8 bases. The CDR3 has 13 residues. Germline V gives CDR1 SEHNR, CDR2 FQNEAQ (reference sequence). V lost 7 bases to trimming and J lost 5 bases; unmatched junction nucleotides: 7. The CDR3 DNA reads TGTGCCAGCAAAACTCAGGGGGCTAACGAGCAGTACTTC. It is translated as CASKTQGANEQYF.

This clonotype was seen only a few times. This chain links TRBV3-1 with TRBJ1-1; the D is unclear. The CDR3 is made up of 14 amino acids. Germline V gene sequence: CDR1 LGHDT, CDR2 YNNKEL (reference sequence). The ends were cut back, 1 base at V and 2 bases at J, with 8 bases in the middle. For the CDR3, the DNA is TGTGCCAGCAGCCAAGGTTCGGTCAACACTGAAGCTTTCTTT. Amino acids: CASSQGSVNTEAFF.

The rearrangement uses TRBV18 and TRBJ2-7; D is unresolved. Germline values: CDR1 KGHSH, CDR2 LQKENI. The CDR3 has 15 amino acids. Between the trimmed V and J ends, which lost 3 bases and 3 bases, there was a span of 15 bases. CDR3 region: CASSPMGATLYEQYF. The CDR3 nucleotides read TGTGCCAGCTCACCGATGGGCGCGACCCTCTACGAGCAGTACTTC. Looking up the rest from reference TRBV18 and TRBJ2-7 gives the full variable domain: NAGVMQNPRHLVRRRGQEARLRCSPMKGHSHVYWYRQLPEEGLKFMVYLQKENIIDESGMPKERFSAEFPKEGPSILRIQQVVRGDSAAYFCASSPMGATLYEQYFGPGTRLTVT.

With regard to this clonotype: The junction shows a germline mismatch at one end, possibly a read error. The rearrangement uses TRBV5-1 and TRBJ2-7; TRBD1 aligns across 7 bases. The germline CDR1 and CDR2 sequences are SGHRS and YFSETQ. The CDR3 sequence is 16 residues long. CDR3 sequence (DNA): TGCCCCAGCAGCTTGGAAACAACAGGGGTTTCCTACGAGCAGTACTTC. This gives the protein CPSSLETTGVSYEQYF.

The gene calls are TRBV10-1 and TRBJ2-3; D gene ambiguous. Germline lookup yields CDR1 WNHNN and CDR2 SYGVQD (reference sequence). V shed 3 bases and J shed 4 bases, with 11 bases lying between them. The CDR3 extends over 14 amino acids. CDR3 sequence (DNA): TGCGCCAGCAGTGATCAAGCAAGCTCAGATACGCAGTATTTT. Protein sequence: CASSDQASSDTQYF.

This clonotype is a singleton in its sample. In nucleotides, the CDR3 is TGTGCCAGCAGTGGCACTAATACCGTAGATACGCAGTATTTT. Protein sequence: CASSGTNTVDTQYF. This chain links TRBV27 with TRBJ2-3; D not certain. The CDR3 runs to 14 residues. The germline CDR1 and CDR2 sequences are MNHEY and SMNVEV (reference sequence). Trimming removed 5 bases at V and 5 bases at J, with 14 bases between.

This clonotype was seen more than once but under ten times. The J gene is TRBJ1-1, the V gene TRBV7-9; a weak D match, TRBD1 (6 bases). This CDR3 is 13 amino acids long. Germline-derived CDR1 and CDR2 are SEHNR and FQNEAQ (reference sequence). Trimming left V 3 bases short and J 4 bases short, with 9 bases between. The CDR3 DNA is TGTGCCAGCAGCTTTATACAGGGCACTGAAGCTTTCTTT. Its protein product is CASSFIQGTEAFF.

This clonotype was detected a few times. J is TRBJ2-3 and V is TRBV20-1; 10 bases line up with TRBD2. Germline V CDR1 and CDR2: DFQATT, SNEGSKA (reference sequence). V dropped 1 base and J dropped 3; count of bases not matched to a gene: 7. The CDR3 sequence is 16 residues long. The CDR3 region is CSARGNSSGGTDTQYF. CDR3 DNA: TGCAGTGCTAGAGGAAACTCTAGCGGGGGTACAGATACGCAGTATTTT.

The rearrangement links TRBV12-3 or TRBV12-4 to TRBJ2-2, with D perhaps TRBD1 (6 bases). V was trimmed by 3 bases and J by 3 bases, leaving 8 bases between them. The CDR3 covers 14 residues. CDR3 residues: CASSFGTHTGELFF. CDR3 in DNA: TGTGCCAGCAGTTTCGGGACACACACCGGGGAGCTGTTTTTT.

J is TRBJ2-7 and V is TRBV5-1; 10 bases line up with TRBD2. Per the germline V gene, CDR1 is SGHRS and CDR2 is YFSETQ. V lost 4 bases to trimming and J lost 6 bases; unmatched junction nucleotides: 13. The CDR3 spans 16 residues. The CDR3: CASSLGLAGADSEQYF. As DNA, the CDR3 is TGCGCCAGCAGCCTTGGGCTAGCGGGGGCCGACAGCGAGCAGTACTTC.

V and J are TRBV20-1 and TRBJ2-7, with 7 bases that match TRBD2. The V gene end was trimmed by 5 bases and the J gene end by 3 bases; junction bases not matched to a gene: 7. CDR1 is DFQATT, CDR2 SNEGSKA, per germline (reference sequence). The CDR3 spans 13 residues. The CDR3, as DNA: TGCAGTGCTCCCAGAGCGGGGAGCTACGAGCAGTACTTC. It is translated as CSAPRAGSYEQYF.

The rearrangement joins TRBV11-2 to TRBJ2-3; no firm D call. Per germline, CDR1 SGHAT and CDR2 FQNNGV. V was clipped by 2 bases and J by 5 bases, with 8 bases between them. The CDR3 is 13 residues long. The DNA for the CDR3 is TGTGCCAGCAGCTTACTTGAGAAAGATACGCAGTATTTT. Amino acids: CASSLLEKDTQYF.